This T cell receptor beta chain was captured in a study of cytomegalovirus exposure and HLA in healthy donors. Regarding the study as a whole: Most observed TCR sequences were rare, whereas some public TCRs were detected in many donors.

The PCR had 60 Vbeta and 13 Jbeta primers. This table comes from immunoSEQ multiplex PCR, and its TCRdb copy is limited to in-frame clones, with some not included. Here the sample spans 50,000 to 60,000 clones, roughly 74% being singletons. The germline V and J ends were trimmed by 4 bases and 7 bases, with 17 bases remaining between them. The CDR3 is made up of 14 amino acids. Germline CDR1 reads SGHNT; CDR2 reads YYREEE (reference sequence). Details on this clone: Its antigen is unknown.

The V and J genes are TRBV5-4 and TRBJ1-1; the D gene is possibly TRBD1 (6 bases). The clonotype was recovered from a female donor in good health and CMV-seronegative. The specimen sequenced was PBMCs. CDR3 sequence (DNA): TGTGCCAGCAGCGCACAGGGACGTAAAGTTGAAGCTTTCTTT. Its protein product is CASSAQGRKVEAFF.